Given below is one T cell receptor (beta chain) in context. Its antigen is not known. This entry comes from a study of shared clonotypes between healthy human individuals. General study results and limits: Clonotypes shared by all four donors outscored non-shared clonotypes in generation probability.

Sequenced by immunoSEQ multiplex PCR; TCRdb stores in-frame clones only, minus some. The data hold some 2.1 million clones, with 85% to 95% observed a single time. Naive CD8 cells lacked CD45RO, underwent positive selection for CCR7 and left out terminally differentiated effector memory CD45RA+ cells. The germline V gene has CDR1 SQVTM and CDR2 ANQGSEA. This CDR3 contains 15 residues. V was pared by 4 bases and J by 7 bases, with 15 bases of the junction left unmatched. The chain has TRBV29-1 and TRBJ1-2, with TRBD1 matching 7 bases. The sequencing input was naive CD8+ T cells from PBMCs. This clonotype was obtained from a man younger than 35 in good health. Some clones in this sample may be carry-over from other donors' samples. The CDR3 protein is CSVVPVGQIVRGYTF. The CDR3 nucleotides are TGCAGCGTTGTTCCCGTGGGACAGATAGTGCGTGGCTACACCTTC.